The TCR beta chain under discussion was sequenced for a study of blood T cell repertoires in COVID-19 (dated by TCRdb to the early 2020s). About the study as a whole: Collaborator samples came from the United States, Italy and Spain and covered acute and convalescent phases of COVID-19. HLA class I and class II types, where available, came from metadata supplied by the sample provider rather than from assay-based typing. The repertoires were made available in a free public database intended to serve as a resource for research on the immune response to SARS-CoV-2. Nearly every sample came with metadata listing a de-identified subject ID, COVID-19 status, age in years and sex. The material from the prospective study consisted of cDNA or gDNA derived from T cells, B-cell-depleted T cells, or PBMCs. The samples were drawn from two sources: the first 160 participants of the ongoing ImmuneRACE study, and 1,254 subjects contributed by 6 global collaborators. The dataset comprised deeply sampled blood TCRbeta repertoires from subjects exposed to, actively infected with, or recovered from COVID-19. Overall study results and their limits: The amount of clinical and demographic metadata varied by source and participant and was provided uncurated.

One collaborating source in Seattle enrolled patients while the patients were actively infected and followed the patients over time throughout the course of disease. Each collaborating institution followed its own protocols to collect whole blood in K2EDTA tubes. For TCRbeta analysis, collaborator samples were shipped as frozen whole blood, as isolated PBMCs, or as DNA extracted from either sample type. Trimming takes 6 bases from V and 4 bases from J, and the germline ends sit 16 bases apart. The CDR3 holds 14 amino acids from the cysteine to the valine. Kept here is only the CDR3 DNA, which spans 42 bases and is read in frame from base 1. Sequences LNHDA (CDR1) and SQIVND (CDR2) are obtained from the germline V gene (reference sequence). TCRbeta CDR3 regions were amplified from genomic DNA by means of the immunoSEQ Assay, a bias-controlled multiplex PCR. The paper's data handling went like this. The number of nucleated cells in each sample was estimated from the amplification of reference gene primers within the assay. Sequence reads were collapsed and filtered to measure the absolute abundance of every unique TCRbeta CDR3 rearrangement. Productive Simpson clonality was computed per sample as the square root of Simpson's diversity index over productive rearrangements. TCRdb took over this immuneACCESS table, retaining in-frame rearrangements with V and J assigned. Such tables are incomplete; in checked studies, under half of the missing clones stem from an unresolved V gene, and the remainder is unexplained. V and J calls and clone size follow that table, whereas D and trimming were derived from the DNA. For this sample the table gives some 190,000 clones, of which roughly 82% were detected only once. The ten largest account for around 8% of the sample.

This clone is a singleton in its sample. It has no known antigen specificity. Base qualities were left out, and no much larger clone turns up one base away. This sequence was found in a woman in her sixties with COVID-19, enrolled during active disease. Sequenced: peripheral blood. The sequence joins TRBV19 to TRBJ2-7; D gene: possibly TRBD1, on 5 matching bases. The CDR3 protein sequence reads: CASSPGRAPYEQYV. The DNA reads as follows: TGTGCCAGTAGCCCCGGCAGGGCCCCTTACGAGCAGTACGTC.